This is a list of T cell receptor beta chains from one sample in a study of T cell repertoires in cytomegalovirus infection. TCRdb redid the calling of the reads with MiXCR, one entry per CDR3 protein. The sample carries about 140,000 distinct CDR3 sequences, about 6% recorded once. Sequencing used PBMCs. Receptors were obtained from a human donor in good health (CMV status not recorded). Some clones in this sample may be carry-over from other donors' samples. CDR3s include the opening cysteine and the closing phenylalanine or tryptophan. Each record gives: CDR3 length, V gene, J gene, CDR3 protein.

len: 13; v_gene: TRBV19; j_gene: TRBJ1-5; CDR3aa: CASSQGLDQPQHF
len: 14; v_gene: TRBV7-2; j_gene: TRBJ2-1; CDR3aa: CASSRGQGSYEQFF
len: 15; v_gene: TRBV7-6; j_gene: TRBJ2-7; CDR3aa: CASSLAAGVVDEQYF
len: 19; v_gene: TRBV7-8; j_gene: TRBJ2-3; CDR3aa: CASSWDPTRPVEESDTQYF
len: 16; v_gene: TRBV7-2; j_gene: TRBJ1-2; CDR3aa: CASSLGQGAPSYGYTF
len: 14; v_gene: TRBV7-2; j_gene: TRBJ1-1; CDR3aa: CASSLRDPRTEAFF
len: 15; v_gene: TRBV28; j_gene: TRBJ2-1; CDR3aa: CASREWTEDGDEQFF
len: 14; v_gene: TRBV12-3/TRBV12-4; j_gene: TRBJ1-4; CDR3aa: CASSLAGGQEKLFF
len: 15; v_gene: TRBV27; j_gene: TRBJ2-2; CDR3aa: CASSRRGNLAGELFF
len: 15; v_gene: TRBV6-1; j_gene: TRBJ2-1; CDR3aa: CASIKGGSSYNEQFF
len: 14; v_gene: TRBV7-9; j_gene: TRBJ1-1; CDR3aa: CASSSGDLNTEAFF